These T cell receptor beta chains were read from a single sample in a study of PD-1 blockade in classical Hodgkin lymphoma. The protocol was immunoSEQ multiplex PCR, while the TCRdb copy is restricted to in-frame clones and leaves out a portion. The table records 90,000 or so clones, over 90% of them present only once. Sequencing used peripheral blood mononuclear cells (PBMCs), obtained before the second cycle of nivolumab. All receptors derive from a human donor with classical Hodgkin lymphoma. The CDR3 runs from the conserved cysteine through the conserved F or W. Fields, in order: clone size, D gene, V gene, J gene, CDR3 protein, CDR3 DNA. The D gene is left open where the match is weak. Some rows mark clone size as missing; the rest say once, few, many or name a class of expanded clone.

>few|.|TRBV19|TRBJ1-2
CASSPTANYGYTF
TGTGCCAGTAGCCCGACAGCTAACTATGGCTACACCTTC
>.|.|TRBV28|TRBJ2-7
CASRTRVLDEQYF
TGTGCCAGCAGGACCCGCGTTTTGGACGAGCAGTACTTC
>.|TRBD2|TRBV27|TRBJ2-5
CASSRSGSGETQYF
TGTGCCAGCAGTCGTAGCGGGAGCGGCGAGACCCAGTACTTC
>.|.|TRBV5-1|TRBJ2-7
CASSFREHYEQYF
TGCGCCAGCAGCTTCCGGGAGCACTACGAGCAGTACTTC
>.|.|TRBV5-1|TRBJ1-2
CASRNDDYGYTF
TGCGCCAGCAGAAACGACGACTATGGCTACACCTTC
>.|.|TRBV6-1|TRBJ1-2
CASSEAGRRYGYTF
TGTGCCAGCAGTGAAGCTGGAAGGCGCTATGGCTACACCTTC
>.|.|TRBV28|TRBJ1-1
CASSLRGPNTEAFF
TGTGCCAGCAGTTTACGGGGCCCGAACACTGAAGCTTTCTTT
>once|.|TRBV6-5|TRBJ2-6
CASSQANVLTF
TGTGCCAGCAGTCAGGCCAACGTCCTGACTTTC
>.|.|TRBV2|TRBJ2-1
CASSARGIREIGNEQFF
TGTGCCAGCAGTGCCCGAGGTATCCGGGAGATAGGCAATGAGCAGTTCTTC
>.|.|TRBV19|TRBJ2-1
CASRGGGLYNEQFF
TGTGCCAGTAGAGGTGGGGGGCTTTACAATGAGCAGTTCTTC
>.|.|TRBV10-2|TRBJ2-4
CASSSGPWAKNIQYF
TGCGCCAGCAGTTCTGGGCCTTGGGCCAAAAACATTCAGTACTTC
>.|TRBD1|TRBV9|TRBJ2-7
CASSVAGTGSYEQYF
TGTGCCAGCAGCGTAGCCGGGACAGGTTCGTACGAGCAGTACTTC
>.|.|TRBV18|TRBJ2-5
CASSLQETQYF
TGTGCCAGCTCACTCCAAGAGACCCAGTACTTC
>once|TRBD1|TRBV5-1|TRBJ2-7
CASSVTGQGAYEQYF
TGCGCCAGCAGCGTTACTGGACAGGGGGCGTACGAGCAGTACTTC
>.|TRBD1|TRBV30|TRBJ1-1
CAWGVGADRGIFRTEAFF
TGTGCCTGGGGTGTGGGGGCGGACAGGGGAATTTTCAGGACTGAAGCTTTCTTT
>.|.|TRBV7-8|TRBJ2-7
CASSLVRGSEAEQYF
TGTGCCAGCAGCTTAGTTCGGGGATCAGAGGCCGAGCAGTACTTC
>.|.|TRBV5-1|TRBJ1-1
CASSLTPRTASMNTEAFF
TGCGCCAGCAGCTTGACCCCACGGACCGCCTCCATGAACACTGAAGCTTTCTTT
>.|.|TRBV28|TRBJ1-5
CASLVSNQPQHF
TGTGCCAGCTTGGTGAGCAATCAGCCCCAGCATTTT
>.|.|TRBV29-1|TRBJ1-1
CSVTPGVTEAFF
TGCAGCGTGACCCCGGGGGTCACTGAAGCTTTCTTT
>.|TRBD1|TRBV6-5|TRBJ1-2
CASSGQGGGYTF
TGTGCCAGCAGCGGACAGGGCGGCGGCTACACCTTC
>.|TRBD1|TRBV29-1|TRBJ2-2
CSVASGQGNTGELFF
TGCAGCGTTGCCTCTGGACAGGGGAACACCGGGGAGCTGTTTTTT
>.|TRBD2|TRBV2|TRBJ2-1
CASSSGTSGDSYNEQFF
TGTGCCAGCAGCTCCGGGACTAGCGGGGATTCCTACAATGAGCAGTTCTTC
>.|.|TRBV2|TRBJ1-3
CASRWQGNTIYF
TGTGCCAGCAGGTGGCAGGGAAACACCATATATTTT
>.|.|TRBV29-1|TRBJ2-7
CSVLGGKNSYEQYF
TGCAGCGTACTGGGCGGGAAGAACTCCTACGAGCAGTACTTC
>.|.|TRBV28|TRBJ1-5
CASSAPWGSYQPQHF
TGTGCCAGCAGCGCCCCGTGGGGCAGTTATCAGCCCCAGCATTTT
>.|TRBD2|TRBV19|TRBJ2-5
CASGRGLAGRETQYF
TGTGCCAGTGGCCGAGGGCTAGCGGGAAGGGAGACCCAGTACTTC
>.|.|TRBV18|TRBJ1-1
CASSETGGRNTEAFF
TGTGCCAGCTCAGAGACTGGGGGGAGGAACACTGAAGCTTTCTTT
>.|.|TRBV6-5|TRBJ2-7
CASRRGGPLYEQYF
TGTGCCAGCCGCAGAGGGGGGCCTCTCTACGAGCAGTACTTC
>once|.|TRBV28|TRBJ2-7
CASSPTGRGRVGKGSWVYEQYF
TGTGCCAGCAGTCCTACAGGGAGGGGCCGCGTCGGGAAAGGTAGTTGGGTCTACGAGCAGTACTTC
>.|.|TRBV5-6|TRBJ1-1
CASSLAGVGAFF
TGTGCCAGCAGCTTGGCAGGGGTGGGGGCTTTCTTT
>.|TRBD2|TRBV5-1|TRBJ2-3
CASSHGNSGSRTDTQYF
TGCGCCAGCAGCCACGGAAATAGCGGGAGCCGGACAGATACGCAGTATTTT
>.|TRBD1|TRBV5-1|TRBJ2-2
CASSRDRGHTGELFF
TGCGCCAGCAGCCGGGACAGGGGGCATACCGGGGAGCTGTTTTTT
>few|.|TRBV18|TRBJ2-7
CASLSGYEQYF
TGTGCCAGCCTAAGCGGCTACGAGCAGTACTTC
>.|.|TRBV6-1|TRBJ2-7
CASSEARGRGNNYEQYF
TGTGCCAGCAGTGAAGCGCGGGGCAGGGGGAATAACTACGAGCAGTACTTC
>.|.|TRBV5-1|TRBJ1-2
CASSLEVRTYGYTF
TGCGCCAGCAGCTTGGAGGTCAGGACGTATGGCTACACCTTC
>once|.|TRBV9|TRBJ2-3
CASSPRGGGTGEDTQYF
TGTGCCAGCAGCCCGAGAGGGGGCGGGACCGGCGAAGATACGCAGTATTTT